Listed here are 2 T cell receptor beta chains from one sample, sequenced in a study of T cells in Graves' hyperthyroidism and ophthalmopathy. There were TCR beta CDR3 regions amplified from RNA transcripts. First-round RT-PCR of the TCR CDR3 relied on the HTBI primer set. MiXCR, applied by TCRdb to the multiplex PCR reads, yields one record per CDR3 protein. Of around 440,000 distinct CDR3 sequences in the sample, 15% to 18% were seen once. Sample: blood. The receptors derive from a woman aged 18-35 years with Graves' hyperthyroidism.

The V and J genes are TRBV28 and TRBJ1-2; 8 positions match TRBD1. In germline, CDR1 is MDHEN, CDR2 SYDVKM. The CDR3 is made up of 16 amino acids. Trimming removed 5 bases from V and 5 bases from J; junction bases left unmatched: 13. This chain's CDR3 is CASSPILGQGRYGYTF. CDR3 bases: TGTGCCAGCAGTCCCATTTTAGGACAGGGTCGGTATGGCTACACCTTC.

A remark on this clonotype: A much larger clone lies one base from this, so it may be a read error. This chain links TRBV2 with TRBJ2-1; no definite D call. Trimming shortened V by 3 bases and J by 2 bases, and 2 bases separated the two germline ends. This CDR3 is built from 12 residues. From germline, CDR1 is SNHLY and CDR2 FYNNEI. The CDR3 nucleotides read TGTGCCAGCAGTGACACCTACAATGAGCAGTTCTTC. It is translated as CASSDTYNEQFF.